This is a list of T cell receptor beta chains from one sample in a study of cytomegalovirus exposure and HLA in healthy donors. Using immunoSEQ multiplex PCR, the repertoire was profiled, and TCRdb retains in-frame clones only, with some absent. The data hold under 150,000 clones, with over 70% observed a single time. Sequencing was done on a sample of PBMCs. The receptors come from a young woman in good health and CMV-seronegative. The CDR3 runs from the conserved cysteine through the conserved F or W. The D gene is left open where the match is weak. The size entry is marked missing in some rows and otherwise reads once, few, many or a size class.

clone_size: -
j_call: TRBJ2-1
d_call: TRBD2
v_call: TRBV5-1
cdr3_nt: TGCGCCAGCAGCCCCCCATCCGGACTAGCTGCCTACAATGAGCAGTTCTTC
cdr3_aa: CASSPPSGLAAYNEQFF

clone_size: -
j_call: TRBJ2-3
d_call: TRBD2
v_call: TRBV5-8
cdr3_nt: TGTGCCAGCAGCCCACCGGGACTAGCGCCTCGTACGCAGTATTTT
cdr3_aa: CASSPPGLAPRTQYF

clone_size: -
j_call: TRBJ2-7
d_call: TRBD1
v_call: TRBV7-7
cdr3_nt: TGTGCCAGCAGCTTAGAAAGAGGACAGGGTAGGCAGTACTTC
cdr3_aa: CASSLERGQGRQYF

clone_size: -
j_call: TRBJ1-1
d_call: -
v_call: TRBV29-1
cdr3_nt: TGCAGCGTGTCACAGCCGAGGGACACTGAAGCTTTCTTT
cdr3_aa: CSVSQPRDTEAFF

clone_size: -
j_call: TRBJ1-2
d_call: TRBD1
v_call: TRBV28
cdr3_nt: TGTGCCAGCAGTGCCGACAGGGTCCCTTATGGCTACACCTTC
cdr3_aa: CASSADRVPYGYTF

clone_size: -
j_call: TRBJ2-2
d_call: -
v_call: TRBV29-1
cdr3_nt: TGCAGCGTTCGCCAGGGGTCCTACACCGGGGAGCTGTTTTTT
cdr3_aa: CSVRQGSYTGELFF

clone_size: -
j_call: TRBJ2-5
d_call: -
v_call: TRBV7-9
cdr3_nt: TGTGCCAGCACTCAGGGGGGTTCGGAGACCCAGTACTTC
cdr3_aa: CASTQGGSETQYF

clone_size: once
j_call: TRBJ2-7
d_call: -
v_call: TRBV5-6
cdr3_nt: TGTGCCAGCAGCTTGACGCAGGGAATAGAAGAGCAGTACTTC
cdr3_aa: CASSLTQGIEEQYF

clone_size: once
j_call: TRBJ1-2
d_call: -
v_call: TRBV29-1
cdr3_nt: TGCAGCGTTGAGACGGCGGCCTATGGCTACACCTTC
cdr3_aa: CSVETAAYGYTF

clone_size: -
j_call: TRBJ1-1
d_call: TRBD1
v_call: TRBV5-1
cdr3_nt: TGCGCCAGCAGCTCTCAAGGACAGGGGGCGCAGGGTGGTGAAGCTTTCTTT
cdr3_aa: CASSSQGQGAQGGEAFF

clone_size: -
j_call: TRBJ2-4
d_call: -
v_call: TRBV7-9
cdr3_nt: TGTGCCAGCAGCTGGCCCCCGGGACTAGCCAAAAACATTCAGTACTTC
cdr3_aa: CASSWPPGLAKNIQYF

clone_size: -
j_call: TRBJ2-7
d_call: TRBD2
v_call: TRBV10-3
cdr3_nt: TGTGCCATCAGTGAGTCGGGGGGGACCTACGAGCAGTACTTC
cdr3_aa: CAISESGGTYEQYF

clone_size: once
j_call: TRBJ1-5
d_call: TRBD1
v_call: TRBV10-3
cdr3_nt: TGTGCCATCAGTGAGTCGGGGACAGATCATCAGCCCCAGCATTTT
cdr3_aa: CAISESGTDHQPQHF

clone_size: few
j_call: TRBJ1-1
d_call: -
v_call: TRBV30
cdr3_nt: TGTGCCTGGAGTGTACGCGAGAACACTGAAGCTTTCTTT
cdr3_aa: CAWSVRENTEAFF

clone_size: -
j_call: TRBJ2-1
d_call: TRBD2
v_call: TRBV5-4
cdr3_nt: TGTGCCAGCAGCTTGGGACTAGCGGGATTCAATGAGCAGTTCTTC
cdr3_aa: CASSLGLAGFNEQFF

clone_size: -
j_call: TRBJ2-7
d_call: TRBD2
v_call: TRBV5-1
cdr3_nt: TGCGCCAGCAGTGGTACGGGTAGCGGGAGGGACAACGAGCAGTACTTC
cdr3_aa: CASSGTGSGRDNEQYF

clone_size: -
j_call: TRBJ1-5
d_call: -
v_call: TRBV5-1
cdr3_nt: TGCGCCAGCAGCTTGGACACAGGGAATCAGCCCCAGCATTTT
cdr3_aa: CASSLDTGNQPQHF

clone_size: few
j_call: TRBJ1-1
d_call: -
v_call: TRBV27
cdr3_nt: TGTGCCAGCAGTCGAGAGACAGGGAACACTGAAGCTTTCTTT
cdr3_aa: CASSRETGNTEAFF

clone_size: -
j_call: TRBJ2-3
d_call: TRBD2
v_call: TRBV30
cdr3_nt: TGTGCCTGGAGCTCTTGGGGAGGGACAGATACGCAGTATTTT
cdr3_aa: CAWSSWGGTDTQYF

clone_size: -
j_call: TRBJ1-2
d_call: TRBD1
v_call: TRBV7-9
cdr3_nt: TGTGCCAGCAGCTTGGTCAGGGGGTTGGGGCTTGGCTACACCTTC
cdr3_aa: CASSLVRGLGLGYTF

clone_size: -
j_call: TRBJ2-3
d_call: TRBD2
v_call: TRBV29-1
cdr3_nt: TGCAGCGTTGAAGAGGTAGCGGGAGGTACAGATACGCAGTATTTT
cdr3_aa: CSVEEVAGGTDTQYF

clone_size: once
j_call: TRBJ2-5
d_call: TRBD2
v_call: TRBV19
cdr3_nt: TGTGCCAGTAGTATGGCGCTAGCGGGAGGCTTCGAGGAGACCCAGTACTTC
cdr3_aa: CASSMALAGGFEETQYF

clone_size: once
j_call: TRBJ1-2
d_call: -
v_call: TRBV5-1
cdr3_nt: TGCGCCAGCGGGGGGGAGAGCGGCTATGGCTACACCTTC
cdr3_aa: CASGGESGYGYTF

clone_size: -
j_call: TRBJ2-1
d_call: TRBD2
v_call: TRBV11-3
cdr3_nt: TGTGCCAGCAGCTATAGCGCGGGGGGTGGCTATGAGCAGTTCTTC
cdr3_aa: CASSYSAGGGYEQFF

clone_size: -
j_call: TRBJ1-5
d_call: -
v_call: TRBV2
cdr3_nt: TGTGCCAGCACGTCGACGGAGAATCAGCCCCAGCATTTT
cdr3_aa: CASTSTENQPQHF

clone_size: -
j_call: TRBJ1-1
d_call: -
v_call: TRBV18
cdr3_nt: TGTGCCAGCTCACCAGTTATGAACACTGAAGCTTTCTTT
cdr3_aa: CASSPVMNTEAFF

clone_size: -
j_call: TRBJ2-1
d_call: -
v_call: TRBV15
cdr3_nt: TGTGCCACCAGCAATTACGGAGGCTCCTACAATGAGCAGTTCTTC
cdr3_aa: CATSNYGGSYNEQFF

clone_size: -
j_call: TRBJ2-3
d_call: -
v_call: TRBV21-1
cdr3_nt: TGTGCCAGCAGTGCGCTAATCGACAGGGATGCAGATACGCAGTATTTT
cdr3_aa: CASSALIDRDADTQYF

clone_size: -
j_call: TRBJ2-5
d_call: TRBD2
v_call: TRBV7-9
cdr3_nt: TGTGCCAGCAGCTTACCGACTAGCGGGAGGGCAGAGACCCAGTACTTC
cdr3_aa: CASSLPTSGRAETQYF

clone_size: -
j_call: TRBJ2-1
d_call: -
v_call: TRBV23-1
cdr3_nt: TGCGCCAGCAGTCTTAGCTCGTACAATGAGCAGTTCTTC
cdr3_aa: CASSLSSYNEQFF

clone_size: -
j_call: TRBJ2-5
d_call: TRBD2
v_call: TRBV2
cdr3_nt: TGTGCCAGCAGTGCCCTTCGGGAGGGTGGAGAGACCCAGTACTTC
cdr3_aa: CASSALREGGETQYF

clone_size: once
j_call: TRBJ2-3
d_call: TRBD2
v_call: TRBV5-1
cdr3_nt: TGCGCCAGCAGCTTGGTGGCGGGAGAAGCAGATACGCAGTATTTT
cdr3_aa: CASSLVAGEADTQYF

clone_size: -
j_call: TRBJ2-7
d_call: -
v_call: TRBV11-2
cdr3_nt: TGTGCCAGCAGCTTATTCGGGAGCCCTTACGAGCAGTACTTC
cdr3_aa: CASSLFGSPYEQYF

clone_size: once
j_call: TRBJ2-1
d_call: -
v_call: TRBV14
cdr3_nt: TGTGCCAGCAGCCAAAGGCCTAGCGAGCTCAATGAGCAGTTCTTC
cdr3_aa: CASSQRPSELNEQFF

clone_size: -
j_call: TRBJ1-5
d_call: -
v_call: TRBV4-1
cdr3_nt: TGCGCCAGCAGCCTCCGTGGGAGGGATAATCAGCCCCAGCATTTT
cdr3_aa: CASSLRGRDNQPQHF

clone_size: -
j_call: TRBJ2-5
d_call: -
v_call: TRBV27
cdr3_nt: TGTGCCAGCAGAGGAGGGAGAGGCGAGACCCAGTACTTC
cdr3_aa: CASRGGRGETQYF

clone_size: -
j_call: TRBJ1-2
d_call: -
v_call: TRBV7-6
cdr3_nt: TGTGCCAGCAGTCAATCCCCCGGGAACTATGGCTACACCTTC
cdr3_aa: CASSQSPGNYGYTF

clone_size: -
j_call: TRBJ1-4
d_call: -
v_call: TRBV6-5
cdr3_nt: TGTGCCAGCAGTTACTCGAAGGGGGTTAATAATGAAAAACTGTTTTTT
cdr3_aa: CASSYSKGVNNEKLFF

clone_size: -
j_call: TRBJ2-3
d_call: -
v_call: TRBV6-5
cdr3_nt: TGTGCCAGCAGCCGGTCTCAGGGGAATACGCAGTATTTT
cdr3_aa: CASSRSQGNTQYF